This passage covers 23 T cell receptor beta chains from one sample sequenced in a study of T cells in Graves' hyperthyroidism and ophthalmopathy. Researchers took RNA transcripts and amplified the TCR beta CDR3 regions from them. The HTBI set primed first-round TCR CDR3 RT-PCR. TCRdb re-analysed the multiplex PCR reads in MiXCR, keeping a single row per CDR3 protein. The sample includes around 300,000 distinct CDR3 sequences, roughly 15% seen only once; the top ten take around 30%. Input material: blood. Receptors were obtained from a woman in her forties or fifties with Graves' hyperthyroidism that later progressed to Graves' ophthalmopathy.

This clonotype was counted many times. The gene calls are TRBV2 and TRBJ1-2; D not resolved. V was cut by 4 bases and J by 8 bases, with 14 bases left in between. This CDR3 comprises 13 residues. Germline assignment: CDR1 SNHLY and CDR2 FYNNEI. The CDR3 here is CASSVGPRGGYTF. CDR3 nucleotides: TGTGCCAGCAGTGTGGGTCCCAGAGGAGGCTACACCTTC.

This clonotype was seen only a few times. The chain recombines TRBV7-8 with TRBJ1-1; TRBD1 is a possible D gene (6 bases). CDR1 and CDR2 (germline): SGHVS, FQNEAQ. This CDR3 spans 13 amino acids. Between the trimmed V and J ends, which lost 4 bases and 10 bases, there was a span of 16 bases. In DNA form, the CDR3 reads TGTGCCAGCAGCTCCCCAGGGGTGGCCGCAGCTTTCTTT. It yields the protein CASSSPGVAAAFF.

By frequency in the sample, this clonotype is medium-sized (0.01 to 0.1%). The chain combines TRBV11-2 with TRBJ2-3; either TRBD1 or TRBD2 may fit D (5 bases each). V lost 5 bases to trimming and J lost 0 bases, with 15 bases between them. This CDR3 is built from 16 residues. Germline CDR1 and CDR2: SGHAT and FQNNGV. The DNA of the CDR3 is TGTGCCAGCAGCCAGCCGGGACGGAAAAGCACAGATACGCAGTATTTT. Translated: CASSQPGRKSTDTQYF.

This clonotype was seen at least ten times. V usage is TRBV12-3 or TRBV12-4 and J usage is TRBJ1-6; TRBD1 aligns across 7 bases. This CDR3 region has 15 residues. Unmatched junction bases numbered 3, after V lost 1 base and J lost 6 bases. Here the CDR3 DNA reads TGTGCCAGCAGTTTAGACGGACAGGTTAATTCACCCCTCCACTTT. Encoded protein: CASSLDGQVNSPLHF.

This clonotype has only a few counts. The chain is built from TRBV19 and TRBJ1-5; D ambiguous. The germline gives CDR1 LNHDA, CDR2 SQIVND (reference sequence). Trimming pared 3 bases from V and 1 base from J, leaving 10 bases between. This CDR3 region has 15 residues. For the CDR3, the DNA is TGTGCCAGTAGTATCCGGGGAGAAAGCAATCAGCCCCAGCATTTT. Encoded protein: CASSIRGESNQPQHF.

This clonotype was counted between two and nine times. Germline and junction disagree at one end, which may indicate a read error. The V gene is TRBV7-7, the J gene TRBJ2-5; 11 nucleotides match TRBD1. CDR3 length: 13 residues. CDR1 is SSHAT and CDR2 is FNYEAQ in the germline V gene (reference sequence). CDR3 sequence reads: CASSLGQGGTQYF. CDR3 nucleotide sequence: TGTGCTAGCAGCTTGGGACAGGGGGGGACCCAGTACTTC. The complete variable domain, with remaining parts taken from reference TRBV7-7 and TRBJ2-5, reads GAGVSQSPRYKVTKRGQDVTLRCDPISSHATLYWYQQALGQGPEFLTYFNYEAQPDKSGLPSDRFSAERPEGSISTLTIQRTEQRDSAMYRCASSLGQGGTQYFGPGTRLLVL.

There are many counts of this clonotype. J is TRBJ2-1 and V is TRBV6-2 or TRBV6-3; 11 positions match TRBD2. The germline V gene has CDR1 MNHEY and CDR2 SVGEGT. This CDR3 spans 17 amino acids. Unmatched junction bases numbered 10, after V lost 2 bases and J lost 7 bases. The CDR3 coding sequence is TGTGCCAGCAGTTACACCGGGACTAGCGGATCTCGGAATGAGCAGTTCTTC. Its translation: CASSYTGTSGSRNEQFF.

The sample holds many counts of this clonotype. The chain has TRBV6-5 and TRBJ2-1; no clear D. Germline CDR1 is MNHEY and CDR2 is SVGAGI. V was pared by 0 bases and J by 5 bases, with 11 bases between. The CDR3 runs to 15 residues. The CDR3, as DNA: TGTGCCAGCAGTTACTCGATGTCGCAGAACAATGAGCAGTTCTTC. Translating gives CASSYSMSQNNEQFF.

In this sample, this clonotype turned up many times. V usage is TRBV2 and J usage is TRBJ2-3; 12 nucleotides match TRBD2. With V trimmed by 9 bases and J by 3 bases, 10 bases remained unmatched. The CDR3 length is 16 residues. Germline V gene sequence: CDR1 SNHLY, CDR2 FYNNEI. CDR3 sequence: CARKLAGGGVTDTQYF. The CDR3 DNA sequence: TGTGCCAGAAAACTAGCGGGAGGAGGGGTGACAGATACGCAGTATTTT.

The sample holds many counts of this clonotype. This chain joins TRBV28 and TRBJ1-6; D is perhaps TRBD1 (5 bases). There are 13 residues in the CDR3. The V and J ends lost 4 bases and 8 bases respectively, with 9 bases between them. The germline CDR1 and CDR2 sequences are MDHEN and SYDVKM. The CDR3 DNA sequence: TGTGCCAGCAGTTCAGACAGCCATTCACCCCTCCACTTT. Translated: CASSSDSHSPLHF. Full variable domain (rest looked up from reference TRBV28 and TRBJ1-6): DVKVTQSSRYLVKRTGEKVFLECVQDMDHENMFWYRQDPGLGLRLIYFSYDVKMKEKGDIPEGYSVSREKKERFSLILESASTNQTSMYLCASSSDSHSPLHFGNGTRLTVT.

The table lists this clonotype with many counts. The rearrangement links TRBV28 to TRBJ2-4; 12 positions agree with TRBD2. This CDR3 is 15 amino acids long. From germline, CDR1 is MDHEN and CDR2 SYDVKM. The J segment lost 10 bases and the V segment lost 6 bases, leaving 10 bases of the junction unmatched. The CDR3 DNA reads as TGTGCCAGCAGCTCCTCGACTAGCGGGAGATTTATTCAGTACTTC. It is translated as CASSSSTSGRFIQYF. Based on the CDR3 plus reference TRBV28 and TRBJ2-4, the full variable domain is DVKVTQSSRYLVKRTGEKVFLECVQDMDHENMFWYRQDPGLGLRLIYFSYDVKMKEKGDIPEGYSVSREKKERFSLILESASTNQTSMYLCASSSSTSGRFIQYFGAGTRLSVL.

This clonotype came up many times. The V call is TRBV2, the J call TRBJ2-7; unclear D gene. Germline V gene data show CDR1 as SNHLY and CDR2 as FYNNEI. This CDR3 spans 11 amino acids. V dropped 7 bases and J dropped 4 bases, with 8 bases sitting between them. CDR3 in DNA: TGTGCCAGCACCATCCATTACGAGCAGTACTTC. Encoded protein: CASTIHYEQYF.

In this sample, this clonotype turned up many times. The chain recombines TRBV6-1 with TRBJ1-2; tentatively, D is TRBD1 (6 bases). The length of the CDR3 is 13 residues. CDR1 is MNHNS, CDR2 SASEGT, per germline. Trimming cost V 5 bases and J 6 bases, with 13 bases left between them. The CDR3 loop is CASSWGAGDGYTF. In DNA, the CDR3 is TGTGCCAGCAGTTGGGGGGCGGGGGATGGCTACACCTTC.

The rearrangement uses TRBV10-3 and TRBJ1-2; D is possibly TRBD1 (5 bases). The CDR3 is 17 amino acids. V shed 7 bases and J shed 2 bases, with 23 bases lying between them. Germline CDR1 reads ENHRY; CDR2 reads SYGVKD. The CDR3 here is CAITTSSSRDPNYGYTF. As DNA, the CDR3 is TGTGCCATCACTACATCGAGTTCCAGGGACCCAAACTATGGCTACACCTTC.

This clonotype was observed a few times. The V and J genes are TRBV14 and TRBJ2-5; D might be TRBD1 (5 bases). This CDR3 is built from 15 residues. Germline assignment: CDR1 SGHDN and CDR2 FVKESK. V was cut by 4 bases and J by 5 bases, with 17 bases left in between. CDR3 DNA: TGTGCCAGCAGCCGCCATCCAGGACATAGGGAGACCCAGTACTTC. Translation: CASSRHPGHRETQYF.

Of note for this clonotype: A single base separates this from a much larger clone, so it may be a read error. The chain employs TRBV7-2 and TRBJ2-3; unclear D gene. The CDR3 has 14 residues. The germline V gene has CDR1 SGHTA and CDR2 FQGNSA. The CDR3 here is CASSSMVLTDAQYF. The CDR3 DNA follows: TGTGCCAGCAGCTCTATGGTCCTCACAGATGCGCAGTATTTT.

This clonotype was observed many times. The J gene is TRBJ1-6, the V gene TRBV2, with a tentative D call TRBD1 (5 bases). The CDR3 runs 14 residues. Looked up from germline, CDR1 is SNHLY and CDR2 is FYNNEI. Trimming took 4 bases from V and 7 from J, leaving 11 bases between them. This chain's CDR3 is CASSAGTENSPLHF. The CDR3 DNA is TGTGCCAGCAGTGCCGGGACGGAAAATTCACCCCTCCACTTT.

This clonotype was seen many times. The chain combines TRBV20-1 with TRBJ2-7; 7 nucleotides match TRBD2. CDR1 is DFQATT, CDR2 SNEGSKA, per germline (reference sequence). The trim removed 1 base at V and 0 bases at J, leaving 3 bases unmatched. This CDR3 contains 14 residues. The CDR3 nucleotides are TGCAGTGCTAGAGTCATAGCGGGCTCCTACGAGCAGTACTTC. Amino acids: CSARVIAGSYEQYF.

In this sample, this clonotype turned up many times. This rearrangement joins TRBV19 to TRBJ1-5, with 8 nucleotides matching TRBD1. The CDR3 loop spans 16 amino acids. Germline V gene data show CDR1 as LNHDA and CDR2 as SQIVND (reference sequence). V shed 0 bases, J shed 5 bases, and the junction held 6 bases outside the gene matches. The CDR3 is CASSIEDRGSYQPQHF. For the CDR3, the DNA is TGTGCCAGTAGTATAGAAGACAGGGGAAGTTATCAGCCCCAGCATTTT.

This clonotype was counted many times. The chain has TRBV12-3 or TRBV12-4 and TRBJ2-3, with 9 bases fitting TRBD2. The CDR3 is 15 amino acids. The junction had 4 bases not matched to a gene; V was cut back by 5 bases and J by 1 base. CDR3 coding DNA: TGTGCCAGCAGTCAGGGACTAGCCGGCACAGATACGCAGTATTTT. This gives the protein CASSQGLAGTDTQYF.

The table lists this clonotype with many counts. This sequence joins TRBV20-1 and TRBJ1-5; tentatively, D is TRBD1 (5 bases). This CDR3 has 16 amino acids. Germline V CDR1 and CDR2: DFQATT, SNEGSKA (reference sequence). Trimming stripped 0 bases from V and 1 base from J, with 13 bases between. The CDR3 DNA is TGCAGTGCTAGAGATTCTCAGGGCCGCAGCAATCAGCCCCAGCATTTT. The encoded protein is CSARDSQGRSNQPQHF.

This clonotype was seen repeatedly, ten times or more. J is TRBJ1-1 and V is TRBV6-1; no clear D. The germline V gene has CDR1 MNHNS and CDR2 SASEGT. V was trimmed by 0 bases and J by 3 bases, leaving 17 bases between them. The CDR3 is 17 amino acids. CDR3 coding DNA: TGTGCCAGCAGTGAAGCTTCGGCGGGGTGGAGTTACACTGAAGCTTTCTTT. Encoded protein: CASSEASAGWSYTEAFF.

Many counts were recorded for this clonotype. This chain links TRBV6-1 with TRBJ1-5, with 8 bases identical to TRBD1. Germline CDR1 and CDR2: MNHNS and SASEGT. The CDR3 runs to 14 residues. J gave up 2 bases and V 5 bases, and 2 bases lay outside the gene matches. CDR3 DNA: TGTGCCAGCAGTACAGGGGGGGGCAATCAGCCCCAGCATTTT. Translation: CASSTGGGNQPQHF.